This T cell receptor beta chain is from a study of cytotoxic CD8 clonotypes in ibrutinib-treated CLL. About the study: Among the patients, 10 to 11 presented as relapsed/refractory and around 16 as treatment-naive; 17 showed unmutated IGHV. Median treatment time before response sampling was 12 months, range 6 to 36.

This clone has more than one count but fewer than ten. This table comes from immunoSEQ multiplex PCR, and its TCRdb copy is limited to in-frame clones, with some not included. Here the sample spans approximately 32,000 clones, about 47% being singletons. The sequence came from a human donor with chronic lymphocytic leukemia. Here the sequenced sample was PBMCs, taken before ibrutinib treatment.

CDR3 residues: CASSNRDRGGNEQFF. The CDR3 nucleotides are TGTGCCAGCAGTAACCGGGACAGGGGAGGCAATGAGCAGTTCTTC. J is TRBJ2-1 and V is TRBV6-1; 10 nucleotides match TRBD1. Germline CDR1 and CDR2: MNHNS and SASEGT. Trimming removed 5 bases from V and 6 bases from J; junction bases left unmatched: 7. There are 15 residues in the CDR3.